The T cell receptor beta chain under discussion was sequenced for a study of blood T cells in healthy people across ages. Alongside a J-beta primer mix, a sample-barcoded 5' primer served in a second PCR lasting roughly 7 to 11 cycles. Each sample provided no less than 2.5 million CDR3-containing paired-end reads. TCRdb reprocessed the 5' RACE reads with MiXCR, giving one entry per CDR3 protein. The table shows about 680,000 distinct CDR3 sequences, with roughly 50% occurring only once. Total RNA was extracted at no less than 6 micrograms per sample. With regard to this clonotype: The antigen remains undetermined.

Trimming stripped 7 bases from V and 12 bases from J, with 22 bases between. The CDR3 contains 14 residues. Germline V gene data show CDR1 as MNHEY and CDR2 as SVGEGT. Whole-study results and caveats: Naive CD4+ cell counts and diversity both ran higher in long-lived than in aged donors. Older individuals had lower TCR beta diversity per million T cells (the decline was roughly linear).

This chain joins TRBV6-2 or TRBV6-3 and TRBJ2-1, with D possibly being TRBD2 (6 bases). Sequences were obtained from blood. The TCR sequence derives from an older woman in good health. CDR3: CASTKVGGKPTQFF. The CDR3 bases are TGTGCCAGCACCAAAGTCGGAGGGAAGCCGACGCAGTTCTTC.